Listed below are T cell receptor beta chains from one sample, sequenced in a study of CD8 T cells in ankylosing spondylitis. Each CDR3 protein is one row after TCRdb ran MiXCR on the 5' RACE reads. The repertoire has 150,000 or so distinct CDR3 sequences, around 17% of them found once; the top ten carry under 9%. Sequenced input: blood, either unsorted or a sorted T cell fraction (not recorded which). Receptors originate from a male donor with ankylosing spondylitis or in good health (not recorded which). Each CDR3 is given without its conserved first and last residue.

TRBV4-1 | ASSQKGASGSWTDTQY
TRBV5-5 | ASSLEWTATLTLH
TRBV7-2 | ASSLLAGEQF
TRBV19 | ASTNRVSTEAF
TRBV5-1 | ASSDPGRGDTQY
TRBV27 | ASSFQSGGTGELF
TRBV5-6 | ASSLVESEAF
TRBV4-1 | ASSQYGQGSQPQH
TRBV7-3 | ASSLIRGRNNEQF
TRBV19 | ASRLPGPHYYGYT
TRBV5-1 | ASSLGGEKRGYT
TRBV3-1 | ASRRTVGNEQF
TRBV6-2/TRBV6-3 | ASSYLGDDYGYT
TRBV7-3 | ASSSQRNYNEQF
TRBV19 | ASSSLSGRMYEQY
TRBV29-1 | SVRRGLAGASYEQY
TRBV12-3/TRBV12-4 | ASTKGDINSPLH
TRBV29-1 | SVVGGAWNTEAF
TRBV5-1 | ASSLGAANTGELF
TRBV4-1 | ASSLSRGGSDNQPQH
TRBV5-1 | ASSFSLAGGLPNEQF
TRBV30 | AWRSNYGYT
TRBV11-2 | ASSSRDSYQETQY
TRBV20-1 | SARVTGQETQY
TRBV10-3 | AISGEDPNTEAF
TRBV20-1 | SARGVTYPNTEAF
TRBV27 | ASTLRGDRTNYGYT
TRBV6-5 | ASSLDRINQPQH
TRBV20-1 | SASGLAGTDTQY
TRBV20-1 | SARRDIGRETQY
TRBV20-1 | SAEMGLADATNTGELF
TRBV7-9 | ASSFAGTEQF
TRBV20-1 | SANGGSRAYEQY
TRBV6-2/TRBV6-3 | ASSLKAGTSAPQEQF
TRBV18 | ASSSNRASSYNSPLH
TRBV6-5 | ASSYLGTGAADTQY
TRBV6-5 | ASSYSIPVTGYT
TRBV28 | ASSALAGGVETQY
TRBV3-1 | ASSILAGVPGELF
TRBV12-3/TRBV12-4 | ASSFEEQYEQY
TRBV7-2 | ASSPQGPTSTDTQY
TRBV4-1 | ASRHPLRGTGELF
TRBV3-1 | AICLAEGDSLSGNTIY
TRBV20-1 | CARARVTFGKNIQY
TRBV30 | AWSASGWGYT